The next 8 T cell receptor beta chains were all read from a single sample in a study of T cells in Graves' hyperthyroidism and ophthalmopathy. The CDR3 regions of TCR beta were amplified from RNA transcripts. Carried out on the TCR CDR3, a first-round RT-PCR used the HTBI primer set. A single record per CDR3 protein comes from TCRdb applying MiXCR to the multiplex PCR reads. The sample lists about 300,000 distinct CDR3 sequences, roughly 15% seen once, with 7.9% in the top ten. Material: blood. Every receptor here comes from a woman aged 40 to 50 with Graves' hyperthyroidism.

At least ten counts were recorded for this clonotype. The CDR3 DNA is TGTGCCAGCAGCTTAACGGTTCAGGATGGCTACACCTTC. Protein: CASSLTVQDGYTF. This chain joins TRBV7-3 and TRBJ1-2; D call uncertain. This CDR3 spans 13 amino acids. Germline V gene sequence: CDR1 SGHTA, CDR2 FQGTGA. The ends were cut back, 0 bases at V and 6 bases at J, with 8 bases in the middle.

This clonotype was observed many times. The chain carries TRBV7-9 and TRBJ2-7, with D possibly TRBD2 on 6 matching bases. V was cut by 4 bases and J by 6 bases, with 10 bases left in between. Germline loops: CDR1 SEHNR, CDR2 FQNEAQ (reference sequence). The CDR3 runs 12 residues. In nucleotides, the CDR3 is TGTGCCAGCAGCTATGGCGGGGCCGAGCAGTACTTC. Its translation is CASSYGGAEQYF.

The rearrangement uses TRBV19 and TRBJ1-5, with no clear D. The V gene's germline CDR1 is LNHDA and CDR2 SQIVND (reference sequence). The CDR3 loop spans 14 amino acids. With 5 bases removed from V and 0 bases from J, the gap between germline ends came to 8 bases. CDR3 DNA sequence: TGTGCCAGTAGTGTAAAGGATAGCAATCAGCCCCAGCATTTT. It translates to CASSVKDSNQPQHF. Looking up the rest from reference TRBV19 and TRBJ1-5 gives the full variable domain: DGGITQSPKYLFRKEGQNVTLSCEQNLNHDAMYWYRQDPGQGLRLIYYSQIVNDFQKGDIAEGYSVSREKKESFPLTVTSAQKNPTAFYLCASSVKDSNQPQHFGDGTRLSIL.

This clonotype has ten or more counts. The genes are TRBV11-2 and TRBJ1-6; a possible D gene is TRBD1 (5 bases). The CDR3 contains 15 residues. Germline V gene data show CDR1 as SGHAT and CDR2 as FQNNGV. Between the trimmed V and J ends, which lost 2 bases and 10 bases, there was a span of 15 bases. The CDR3 DNA reads as TGTGCCAGCAGCTTACGGTCAGGGTCTAGCTCACCCCTCCACTTT. Its protein is CASSLRSGSSSPLHF.

CDR3 in DNA: TGTGCCAGCAGCAGCCGAATGGGCGGGACGACAGATACGCAGTATTTT. Translation: CASSSRMGGTTDTQYF. This chain uses TRBV5-4 with TRBJ2-3; TRBD2 might be the D (6 bases). V lost 4 bases and J lost 3, with 18 bases in between. The germline gives CDR1 SGHNT, CDR2 YYREEE (reference sequence). The CDR3 runs 16 residues.

Points on this clonotype: This may stem from a read error, because a much larger clone lies one nucleotide away. CDR3 nucleotide sequence: TGTGCCAGCAGTGAGAACCGCCTTCAAGAGACCCAGTACTTC. It yields the protein CASSENRLQETQYF. The rearrangement links TRBV27 to TRBJ2-5; D ambiguous. The V gene's germline CDR1 is MNHEY and CDR2 SMNVEV (reference sequence). The CDR3 loop spans 14 amino acids. Trimming pared 5 bases from V and 2 bases from J, leaving 12 bases between.

In this sample, this clonotype turned up many times. CDR3 residues: CASTRTSRTQETQYF. As DNA, the CDR3 is TGTGCCAGCACCCGAACGTCAAGGACCCAAGAGACCCAGTACTTC. This chain uses TRBV6-1 with TRBJ2-5, with unresolved D. The germline CDR1 and CDR2 sequences are MNHNS and SASEGT. Trimming removed 7 bases at V and 1 base at J, with 16 bases between. CDR3 length equals 15 residues.

The table lists this clonotype with many counts. J is TRBJ2-1 and V is TRBV11-2; 8 positions agree with TRBD2. V lost 1 base and J lost 7; bases outside the gene matches: 0. Germline CDR1 is SGHAT and CDR2 is FQNNGV. This CDR3 contains 13 residues. CDR3 loop: CASSLGLANEQFF. For the CDR3, the DNA is TGTGCCAGCAGCTTAGGACTAGCGAATGAGCAGTTCTTC.